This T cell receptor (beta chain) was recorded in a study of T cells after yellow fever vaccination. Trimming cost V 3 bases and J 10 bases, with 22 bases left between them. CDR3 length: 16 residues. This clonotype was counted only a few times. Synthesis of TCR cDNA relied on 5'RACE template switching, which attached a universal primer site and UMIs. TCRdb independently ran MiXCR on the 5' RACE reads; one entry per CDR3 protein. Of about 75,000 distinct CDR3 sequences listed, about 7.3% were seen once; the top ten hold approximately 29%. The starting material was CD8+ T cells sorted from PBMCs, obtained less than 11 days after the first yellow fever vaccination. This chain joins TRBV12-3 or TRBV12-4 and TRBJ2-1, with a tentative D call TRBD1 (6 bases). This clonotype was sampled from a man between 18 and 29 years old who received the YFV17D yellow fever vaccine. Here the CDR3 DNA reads TGTGCCAGCAGTTTCAACAGGGCACCCTACGAAGGGGAGCAGTTCTTC. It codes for CASSFNRAPYEGEQFF.